The 8 T cell receptor beta chains reported below all come from one sample, sequenced in a study of blood T cells in healthy people across ages. With a J-beta primer mix and a sample-barcoded 5' primer, a second PCR ran about 7 to 12 cycles. TCRdb itself ran the 5' RACE reads through MiXCR, one entry per CDR3 protein. The sample contains about 1.5 million distinct CDR3 sequences, 40% to 45% of which appear only once. The specimen sequenced was blood. The receptors shown here come from a woman younger than 35 in good health.

Concerning this clonotype: One junction end disagrees with the germline gene, perhaps due to a read error. The chain has TRBV3-1 and TRBJ1-4, with 10 bases identical to TRBD1. The CDR3 totals 16 residues. Germline CDR1 is LGHDT and CDR2 is YNNKEL (reference sequence). CDR3 amino acids: CAGSRQGAYGNEKLFF. The CDR3 coding sequence is TGTGCCGGCAGCAGACAGGGGGCTTACGGAAATGAAAAACTGTTTTTT.

CDR3 protein: CSAEDRGGANTEAFF. CDR3 nucleotide sequence: TGCAGTGCCGAGGACAGGGGAGGAGCGAACACTGAAGCTTTCTTT. The chain has TRBV20-1 and TRBJ1-1; the match to TRBD1 covers 9 bases. The germline V gene has CDR1 DFQATT and CDR2 SNEGSKA (reference sequence). This CDR3 spans 15 amino acids. The J segment lost 1 base and the V segment lost 6 bases, leaving 9 bases of the junction unmatched.

This clonotype was seen only a few times. V usage is TRBV10-3 and J usage is TRBJ1-5; D is ambiguous. The CDR3 has 12 residues. CDR1 ENHRY and CDR2 SYGVKD come from the germline V gene. The V gene lost 3 bases and the J gene lost 7 bases, with 7 bases spanning the gap. As DNA, the CDR3 is TGTGCCATCAGTGAAGGGCGGCAGCCCCAGCATTTT. It translates to CAISEGRQPQHF.

The chain joins TRBV18 to TRBJ2-5; perhaps TRBD1 as D (6 bases). The closer fit of TRBJ2-7 to the DNA end suggests the J call may be wrong. The CDR3 consists of 15 residues. CDR1 KGHSH and CDR2 LQKENI come from the germline V gene. CDR3 loop: CASSPRDNFNGEQYF. For the CDR3, the DNA is TGTGCCAGCTCACCAAGGGACAATTTTAATGGCGAGCAGTACTTC.

The chain recombines TRBV5-1 with TRBJ2-3; D may be TRBD2 (6 bases). The V end was cut by 4 bases, the J end by 3 bases, with 12 bases between. Per germline, CDR1 SGHRS and CDR2 YFSETQ. CDR3 length: 14 residues. CDR3 DNA: TGCGCCAGCAGCGCAAGCGGGCCAACAGATACGCAGTATTTT. This encodes CASSASGPTDTQYF.

The V call is TRBV9, the J call TRBJ1-2, with a possible D match to TRBD1 (5 bases). From germline, CDR1 is SGDLS and CDR2 YYNGEE. Trimming removed 1 base from V and 4 bases from J, with 17 bases in between. CDR3 size: 16 residues. In DNA, the CDR3 is TGTGCCAGCAGCGTAAGGGGAGAAGAACTGGCCTATGGCTACACCTTC. It is translated as CASSVRGEELAYGYTF.

The V and J genes are TRBV9 and TRBJ1-2, with D maybe TRBD1 (6 bases). Germline CDR1 reads SGDLS; CDR2 reads YYNGEE. The germline V and J ends were trimmed by 4 bases and 10 bases, with 14 bases remaining between them. The CDR3 extends over 12 amino acids. CDR3 coding DNA: TGTGCCAGCAGCCCCCTGGGACACCCCTACACCTTC. It encodes CASSPLGHPYTF.

The CDR3 here is CASSSAGFGYTF. CDR3 coding DNA: TGTGCCAGCAGTTCCGCAGGGTTCGGCTACACCTTC. This chain links TRBV6-5 with TRBJ1-2; D may be TRBD1 (5 bases). The CDR3 runs to 12 residues. V was clipped by 4 bases and J by 8 bases, with 11 bases between them. Germline V gene lookup returns CDR1 MNHEY and CDR2 SVGAGI.